Listed below are T cell receptor beta chains from one sample, sequenced in a study of siplizumab effects on memory and regulatory T cells. Profiled with immunoSEQ multiplex PCR; TCRdb holds only in-frame clones, not every one. This table holds about 26,000 clones, 84% found once. The source material was memory CD4+ T cells sorted from blood. The source is a human donor in good health. CDR3s leave out the opening cysteine and the closing phenylalanine or tryptophan.

ASSSNVRTQY,10,TRBV28
AWDRYLGANTEAF,13,TRBV30
ASSQNDFEETQY,12,TRBV18
ASSGGGAGTEAF,12,TRBV25-1
ASSLGQGTMSYNEQF,15,TRBV5-1
ASHRQGQETQY,11,TRBV18
ASSKAGARYEQY,12,TRBV6-5
ASSKISRLQSRANVLT,16,TRBV6-7
ATSRGASGRSVEQF,14,TRBV15
ASRGMDAEAF,10,TRBV5-1
ASSPRQGPNTEAF,13,TRBV18
ASSGEQTNSPLH,12,TRBV19
ASSDFRGTEAF,11,TRBV6-4
ASSPTPFQETQY,12,TRBV28
ATSRDGQGSDTQY,13,TRBV15
ASSQEWSSEQY,11,TRBV4-1